This T cell receptor (beta chain) appears in the sequencing data of a study of Graves' ophthalmopathy and Graves' hyperthyroidism. Trimming took 6 bases from V and 8 from J, leaving 13 bases between them. CDR1 is MDHEN, CDR2 SYDVKM, per germline. The CDR3 spans 12 residues. A diagnosis was made from clinical symptoms together with serum thyroxine, TRAb, thyroid ultrasound and orbital computed tomography. The TCR beta CDR3 regions underwent amplification from RNA transcripts. The first round was an RT-PCR with HTBI primers, and the second round was a multiplex PCR. TCRdb recomputed calls from the multiplex PCR reads with MiXCR, one row per CDR3 protein. This table holds 400,000 to 450,000 distinct CDR3 sequences, about 21% found once.

Sequencing was carried out using peripheral blood. The clonotype was recovered from a woman aged 18-29 years with stable Graves' hyperthyroidism. The V gene is TRBV28, the J gene TRBJ2-5; D remains unclear. The CDR3 is CASSPEWATQYF. CDR3 nucleotide sequence: TGTGCCAGCAGCCCGGAGTGGGCTACCCAGTACTTC.